Sequencing of this T cell receptor beta chain was carried out in a study of shared clonotypes between healthy human individuals (dated by TCRdb to about 2020). Regarding the research as a whole: The cohort included three men and two women between 18 and 49 years of age. Different laboratories and diverse techniques were used to prepare libraries and sequence TCR repertoires, to increase sequencing depth and limit assay-specific biases. To estimate repertoire size and how much clonotype sharing occurs between individuals, the study deeply sequenced the blood TCR repertoires of five healthy adults. Between about 0.94 and 8.9 billion PBMCs per donor were obtained by leukapheresis. For each donor, CD4 naive and CD4 memory were each run on three plates, CD8 naive on two plates, and CD8 memory on one plate. Study-wide conclusions, independent of this receptor: Incomplete sequencing was indicated by rarefaction of sorted-subset datasets, despite the large sequencing depth. When a few donors were compared, the shared fraction of clonotypes was around 5% for naive CD4, roughly 3.4% for naive CD8, more than 2% for memory CD4, and less than 0.45% for memory CD8. Because the study included only a small number of donors, the genetic and exposure-history diversity represented was limited. Sampling was limited to blood, and TCR repertoires in tissue likely differ from TCR repertoires in blood. Naive subsets generally had larger estimated clonotype richness than memory subsets. Clonotypes shared by all four sorted-subset donors showed higher generation probabilities than non-shared clonotypes. Pairwise subsampling indicated that sequencing depth was expected to affect the degree of clonotype sharing among donors.

The CDR3 starts with the cysteine, ends with the phenylalanine, and has 13 residues. The sequence is cut down to CDR3 DNA, 39 bases in frame from base 1. The CDR1 and CDR2 encoded by the germline V gene (reference sequence) are PRHDT and FYEKMQ. V loses 2 bases of germline sequence and J loses 8 bases, and the interval between the two ends is 10 bases. Using the deep immunoSEQ assay, TCR CDR3 regions were amplified from genomic DNA by multiplex PCR. For each cell subset, the extracted genomic DNA was distributed evenly across all wells of several immunoSEQ 96-well plates, and each plate served as one replicate. For sorted subsets, each replicate PCR was loaded with around 200 ng genomic DNA, equivalent to 25,000 to 35,000 T cell genomes. Purified libraries were quantified with a Qubit 3.0 fluorometer, sized on a Bioanalyzer 2100, and re-quantified with the KAPA Library Quantification kit. Every immunoSEQ 96-well plate was sequenced on a dedicated single-read 150-cycle Illumina NextSeq 550 flow cell. Regarding the original processing steps: Because only junctional sequences without quality scores were contained in the immunoSEQ output, filtering matching that applied to full-length reads could not be performed. Sequences were annotated with PyIR, a Python wrapper for IgBLAST v1.9, using IMGT germline references to assign V/J genes and CDR3. Reads with weak V/J assignments (E-value above 1e-6), missing CDR3, stop codons, out-of-frame junctions, or ambiguous translated residues were removed. V3J clonotypes were defined as sequences sharing an identical inferred V gene, J gene, and CDR3 amino acid sequence. To compute the percentage overlap between repertoires, the number of shared unique clonotypes was divided by the size of the smaller repertoire. Three approaches were used to assess repertoire richness: RTK rarefaction, the Chao1 estimator, and Recon v2.1 estimates of unobserved clonotypes. Generation probabilities for all TCRbeta clonotypes obtained by the gDNA method from four donors were computed using OLGA. Here the immuneACCESS table is served through TCRdb, limited to in-frame sequences with V and J called. Missing clones are a known gap in these copies; in checked studies unresolved V genes cover under half, and the rest lacks a known reason. D and trimming come from the DNA, and the V and J calls and clone size come from that table. This sample is represented by 1.6 million or so clones; approximately 98.5% of them were singletons. The ten top clones hold approximately 0.4% of the sample.

Concerning this clone itself: No antigen is known for it. Base qualities are missing; no much larger clone stands one base away.

The donors were healthy, HIV-negative adults who had no recently reported acute infections or vaccinations. Every donor was a Caucasian adult living in Nashville, Tennessee, USA. Magnetic negative selection was used to enrich CD4+ T cells, after which naive cells were positively selected on CD45RA and the negative fraction became the memory subset. Blood was collected by leukapheresis, and PBMCs were isolated by Ficoll-Histopaque density gradient centrifugation and then cryopreserved in liquid nitrogen vapor phase. Analytical flow cytometry was used to check the purity and quantity of each magnetically sorted T cell population. Each sorted fraction had its genomic DNA isolated and then quantified by UV absorbance on a Nanodrop 2000c.

Recombination connected TRBV13 to TRBJ1-5; no D gene is confidently identified. This TCR was recovered from a man younger than 40 in good health. Specimen: naive CD4+ T cells sorted from blood. Reading the label with the study, this specimen's cell subset or site is: CD45RA+ positively selected. The CDR3 reads as follows: CASSLNPHKPQHF. The DNA sequence is TGTGCCAGCAGCTTAAATCCTCATAAGCCCCAGCATTTT.